These 18 T cell receptor beta chains share one sample of origin, sequenced in a study of T cell repertoires in cytomegalovirus infection. TCRdb passed the reads through MiXCR, listing each CDR3 protein once. The table lists about 500,000 distinct CDR3 sequences, 25% to 35% of them singletons. These receptors lack a known antigen. Sequenced material: cultured PBMCs, taken from culture after CMV antigen stimulation. These TCRs come from a human donor in good health (CMV status not recorded). Some clones in this sample may be carry-over from other donors' samples.

The chain joins TRBV20-1 to TRBJ1-5; D is unresolved. Germline CDR1 and CDR2: DFQATT and SNEGSKA (reference sequence). V lost 2 bases and J 0 bases, leaving 8 bases between the germline ends. The CDR3 totals 14 residues. This CDR3 is CSARRTGSNQPQHF. The CDR3 DNA is TGCAGTGCTAGACGGACGGGTAGCAATCAGCCCCAGCATTTT.

This chain uses TRBV2 with TRBJ2-7; 11 bases are a match to TRBD1. CDR3 length: 14 amino acids. Germline V gives CDR1 SNHLY, CDR2 FYNNEI. J lost 5 bases, V lost 1 base, and 1 base had no gene match. CDR3 loop: CASSEGTGGNEQYF. In DNA, the CDR3 is TGTGCCAGCAGTGAAGGGACAGGGGGCAACGAGCAGTACTTC.

The table lists this clonotype with a few counts. The chain joins TRBV11-3 to TRBJ2-3; 7 bases match TRBD2. The CDR3 is made up of 18 amino acids. Trimming cost V 2 bases and J 5 bases; bases outside gene matches: 16. Germline V gene sequence: CDR1 SGHNT, CDR2 YENEEA. In nucleotides, the CDR3 is TGTGCCAGCAGCTTAAACCCTGACTCTAGCGGCGGAGGAGATACGCAGTATTTT. The encoded protein is CASSLNPDSSGGGDTQYF.

The chain recombines TRBV6-5 with TRBJ2-6, with TRBD1 matching 9 bases. The CDR3 spans 18 residues. V lost 2 bases and J lost 2; bases outside the gene matches: 7. CDR1 is MNHEY and CDR2 is SVGAGI in the germline V gene. The CDR3 nucleotides read TGTGCCAGCAGTTACGGTTGGACAGGGGAGACTGGGGCCAACGTCCTGACTTTC. It encodes CASSYGWTGETGANVLTF.

The chain couples TRBV7-9 to TRBJ1-2, with D tentatively TRBD1 (6 bases). The germline V gene has CDR1 SEHNR and CDR2 FQNEAQ (reference sequence). V shed 5 bases and J shed 2 bases, with 21 bases lying between them. This CDR3 is built from 17 residues. In nucleotides, the CDR3 is TGTGCCAGCAGCCCAACTACCGCACAGGGTCCGAACTATGGCTACACCTTC. Amino acids: CASSPTTAQGPNYGYTF. Full variable domain (rest looked up from reference TRBV7-9 and TRBJ1-2): DTGVSQNPRHKITKRGQNVTFRCDPISEHNRLYWYRQTLGQGPEFLTYFQNEAQLEKSRLLSDRFSAERPKGSFSTLEIQRTEQGDSAMYLCASSPTTAQGPNYGYTFGSGTRLTVV.

This clonotype was seen a few times. The V call is TRBV12-3 or TRBV12-4, the J call TRBJ2-5; TRBD2 agrees at 8 bases. J lost 5 bases, V lost 8 bases, and 4 bases had no gene match. CDR3 length: 12 amino acids. The CDR3 DNA reads TGTGCCAGCGGGACTAGTATGGAGACCCAGTACTTC. Translated: CASGTSMETQYF.

This clonotype was detected many times. The gene calls are TRBV7-2 and TRBJ1-2; TRBD1 is a possible D gene (6 bases). V was cut by 5 bases and J by 4 bases, with 11 bases left in between. Germline values: CDR1 SGHTA, CDR2 FQGNSA. This CDR3 is built from 13 residues. The CDR3 region is CASSLQGSYGYTF. Written as DNA, the CDR3 is TGTGCCAGCAGCCTGCAGGGGAGCTATGGCTACACCTTC.

The chain links TRBV2 to TRBJ1-5; tentatively, D is TRBD1 (5 bases). The germline V gene encodes CDR1 SNHLY and CDR2 FYNNEI. Trimming stripped 6 bases from V and 0 bases from J, with 27 bases between. There are 20 residues in the CDR3. This CDR3 is CASSDLRALGGVNSNQPQHF. In DNA form, the CDR3 reads TGTGCCAGCAGCGACCTTCGGGCCTTGGGGGGGGTTAATAGCAATCAGCCCCAGCATTTT.

In its sample, this clonotype was seen a few times. The gene calls are TRBV5-6 and TRBJ1-3, with D hard to call. V was clipped by 2 bases and J by 0 bases, with 9 bases between them. The CDR3 consists of 15 residues. Germline CDR1 is SGHDT and CDR2 is YYEEEE. CDR3 nucleotide sequence: TGTGCCAGCAGCTTTCGGCCGAGCTCTGGAAACACCATATATTTT. Its protein is CASSFRPSSGNTIYF.

V usage is TRBV4-1 and J usage is TRBJ2-7; D is possibly TRBD2 (5 bases). This CDR3 region has 16 residues. Germline V gene data show CDR1 as MGHRA and CDR2 as YSYEKL. For the CDR3, the DNA is TGCGCCAGCGGCCAAGGGAGACTCGAGAAGGCCTACGAGCAGTACGTC. Its translation: CASGQGRLEKAYEQYV.

A single count supports this clonotype. V and J are TRBV19 and TRBJ2-5; D might be TRBD1 (6 bases). Germline V gene lookup returns CDR1 LNHDA and CDR2 SQIVND (reference sequence). Between the trimmed V and J ends, which lost 6 bases and 1 base, there was a span of 9 bases. The CDR3 contains 13 residues. For the CDR3, the DNA is TGTGCCAGTAGACGCAGGGGCCAAGAGACCCAGTACTTC. Its translation: CASRRRGQETQYF.

The chain employs TRBV10-3 and TRBJ1-5; D is unresolved. Germline V gene data show CDR1 as ENHRY and CDR2 as SYGVKD. The CDR3 has 17 amino acids. V lost 3 bases to trimming and J lost 0 bases, with 15 bases between them. CDR3 residues: CAISEYPDGNSNQPQHF. DNA of the CDR3: TGTGCCATCAGTGAATACCCGGACGGCAATAGCAATCAGCCCCAGCATTTT.

This clonotype appeared a few times. J is TRBJ2-1 and V is TRBV7-9; D gene uncertain. V lost 8 bases and J lost 5, with 16 bases in between. Germline assignment: CDR1 SEHNR and CDR2 FQNEAQ (reference sequence). The CDR3 extends over 14 amino acids. CDR3 in DNA: TGTGCCAGCCAAGGAGTTCCCATGGACAATGAGCAGTTCTTC. Translated: CASQGVPMDNEQFF.

The CDR3 DNA sequence: TGTGCCAGCAGCTTACGGGGGGACATCCGAAATAGGGATGAGCAGTTCTTC. Translating gives CASSLRGDIRNRDEQFF. V is TRBV7-8 and J is TRBJ2-1, with TRBD2 as a possible D gene (7 bases). In germline, CDR1 is SGHVS, CDR2 FQNEAQ. V gave up 2 bases and J gave up 8 bases, with 22 bases separating them. The CDR3 runs to 17 residues.

The rearrangement links TRBV19 to TRBJ2-7; 11 positions agree with TRBD2. Per the germline V gene, CDR1 is LNHDA and CDR2 is SQIVND (reference sequence). V lost 4 bases, J lost 3 bases, and 17 bases stayed unmatched. This CDR3 has 19 residues. The CDR3 sequence: CASSKSGVTSGISNYEQYF. CDR3 DNA: TGTGCCAGTAGTAAGAGCGGGGTGACTAGCGGGATCTCTAACTACGAGCAGTACTTC.

This clonotype was seen a few times. V gene TRBV12-3 or TRBV12-4 combines with J gene TRBJ2-3, with unresolved D. The CDR3 loop spans 13 amino acids. V lost 3 bases and J lost 4, with 8 bases in between. CDR3 amino acids: CASSFLGSDTQYF. CDR3 coding DNA: TGTGCCAGCAGTTTTCTGGGGTCAGATACGCAGTATTTT.

V gene TRBV7-2 combines with J gene TRBJ1-5; D remains ambiguous. Germline-derived CDR1 and CDR2 are SGHTA and FQGNSA. V was shortened by 7 bases and J by 6 bases, with 16 bases between the two germline ends. The CDR3 contains 14 residues. In DNA, the CDR3 is TGTGCCAGCACCAAACATGGATCGGGTCAGCCCCAGCATTTT. This sequence encodes CASTKHGSGQPQHF.

The chain uses TRBV28 and TRBJ2-1; 9 bases are a match to TRBD1. J lost 2 bases, V lost 10 bases, and 9 bases had no gene match. The CDR3 has 15 residues. CDR1 is MDHEN and CDR2 is SYDVKM in the germline V gene. This chain's CDR3 is CAMQGGTGPYNEQFF. The DNA for the CDR3 is TGTGCCATGCAGGGGGGGACAGGGCCCTACAATGAGCAGTTCTTC.